This record covers a single T cell receptor beta chain. What it binds is unknown. In germline, CDR1 is MNHEY, CDR2 SVGAGI. This CDR3 region has 15 residues. The J segment lost 8 bases and the V segment lost 2 bases, leaving 10 bases of the junction unmatched. The TCRbeta library incorporated unique molecular identifiers. TCRdb re-called the PCR reads through MiXCR, storing one row per CDR3 protein. The sample comprises about 580,000 distinct CDR3 sequences, more than 20% of which are singletons, and roughly 15% rests with the top ten. The data were taken from a study of T-cell reconstitution after alpha-beta-depleted transplantation in children. Overall study findings and caveats: Certain patients had high TCRbeta diversity at day 60, and it came from recipient T cells and thymic progenitors that survived. Reportedly, alpha-beta T cells present about two months post-transplant originated from several hundred expanded clones of graft origin. T-cell counts and diversity at one year following transplant were attributed mainly to newly produced T cells.

This receptor was obtained from a boy under two years old who had a stem cell transplant for acute myeloid leukemia, so the T cells may come from the graft donor. The chain carries TRBV6-5 and TRBJ1-2; 8 bases match TRBD1. This specimen was PBMCs, mostly from graft donor cells, taken 360 days after TCRalphabeta/CD19-depleted stem cell transplant. The CDR3, as DNA: TGTGCCAGCAGTTACAGCAGGGGGCGCGAGATGGGCTACACCTTC. Translating gives CASSYSRGREMGYTF.